This TCR beta chain originates from a study of beta chain features in type 1 diabetes. Isolated RNA was reverse transcribed in full, so expressed TCRB transcripts were sequenced. The method was immunoSEQ multiplex PCR; TCRdb's version includes in-frame clones alone and lacks a portion of them. The table shows roughly 610,000 clones, with about 16% occurring only once. The CDR3 runs to 15 residues. In germline, CDR1 is MGHRA, CDR2 YSYEKL. V was shortened by 1 base and J by 8 bases, with 17 bases between the two germline ends. The receptor comes from a man between 18 and 29 years old in good health. The V gene is TRBV4-1, the J gene TRBJ1-2, with a weak D call TRBD1 (5 bases). Sequencing used naive CD4+ T cells from blood. CDR3 DNA: TGCGCCAGCAGCCAAGGGACGCAGGGAGTGAGGGGCTACACCTTC. It translates to CASSQGTQGVRGYTF.